This T cell receptor (beta chain) is drawn from a study of T cell responses to AZD1222 COVID-19 vaccine. The study, taken as a whole, reports: Spike-wide vaccine-associated CD4 TCRs dominated at 160-218 and 743-854.

Trimming cost V 4 bases and J 4 bases, with 15 bases left between them. The CDR3 spans 15 residues. Looked up from germline, CDR1 is MGHRA and CDR2 is YSYEKL. Regarding this clone: The antigen remains unidentified.

TCRdb's table, derived via immunoSEQ multiplex PCR, lists solely in-frame clones and lacks some. The data contain roughly 20,000 clones, less than 90% of them singletons. The TCR was taken from an adult who received the AZD1222 COVID-19 vaccine. Sample: peripheral blood, taken 28 days after the second AZD1222 dose. The rearrangement uses TRBV4-1 and TRBJ2-3, with a possible D match to TRBD2 (5 bases). The chain's CDR3 is CASSLAGLPSDTQYF. The CDR3 bases are TGCGCCAGCAGCCTCGCCGGACTCCCCTCAGATACGCAGTATTTT.